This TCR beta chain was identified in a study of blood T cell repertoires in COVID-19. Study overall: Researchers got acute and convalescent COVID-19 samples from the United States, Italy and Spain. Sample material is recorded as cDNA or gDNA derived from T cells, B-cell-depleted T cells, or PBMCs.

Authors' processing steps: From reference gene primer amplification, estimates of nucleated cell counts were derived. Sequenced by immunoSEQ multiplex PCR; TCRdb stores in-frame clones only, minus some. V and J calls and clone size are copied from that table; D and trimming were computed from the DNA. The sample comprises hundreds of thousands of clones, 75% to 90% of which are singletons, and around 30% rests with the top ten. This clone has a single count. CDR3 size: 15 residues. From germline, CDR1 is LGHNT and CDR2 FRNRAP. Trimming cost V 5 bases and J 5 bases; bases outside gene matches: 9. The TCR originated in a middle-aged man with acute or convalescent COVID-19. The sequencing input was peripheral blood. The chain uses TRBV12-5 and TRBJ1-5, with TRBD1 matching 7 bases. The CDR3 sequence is CASGLMTGMDQPQHF. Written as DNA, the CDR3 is TGTGCTAGTGGTCTCATGACAGGGATGGATCAGCCCCAGCATTTT.